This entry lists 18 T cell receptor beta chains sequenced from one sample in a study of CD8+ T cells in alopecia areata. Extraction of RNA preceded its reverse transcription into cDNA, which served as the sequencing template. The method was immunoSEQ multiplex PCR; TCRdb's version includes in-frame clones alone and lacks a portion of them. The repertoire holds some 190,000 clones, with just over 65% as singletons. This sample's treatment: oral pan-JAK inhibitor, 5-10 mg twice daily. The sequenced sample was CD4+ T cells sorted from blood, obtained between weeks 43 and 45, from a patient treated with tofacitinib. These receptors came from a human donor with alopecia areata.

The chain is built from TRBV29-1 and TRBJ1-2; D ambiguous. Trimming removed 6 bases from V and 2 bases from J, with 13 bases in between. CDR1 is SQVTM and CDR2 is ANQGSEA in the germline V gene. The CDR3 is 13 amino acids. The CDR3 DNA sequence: TGCAGCGTAGCCTCCAGGAGAAACTATGGCTACACCTTC. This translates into CSVASRRNYGYTF.

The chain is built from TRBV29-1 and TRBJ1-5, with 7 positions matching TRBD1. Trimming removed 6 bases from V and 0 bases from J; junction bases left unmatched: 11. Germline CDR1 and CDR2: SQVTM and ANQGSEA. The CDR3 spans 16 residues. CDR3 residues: CSVTPGQHISNQPQHF. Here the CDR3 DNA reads TGCAGCGTAACCCCGGGACAGCACATTAGCAATCAGCCCCAGCATTTT.

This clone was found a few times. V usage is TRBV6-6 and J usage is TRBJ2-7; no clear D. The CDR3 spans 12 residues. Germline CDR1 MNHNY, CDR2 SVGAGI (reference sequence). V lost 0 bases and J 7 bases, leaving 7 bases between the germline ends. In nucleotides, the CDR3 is TGTGCCAGCAGTTACTCGCTGGGAGAGCAGTACTTC. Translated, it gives CASSYSLGEQYF.

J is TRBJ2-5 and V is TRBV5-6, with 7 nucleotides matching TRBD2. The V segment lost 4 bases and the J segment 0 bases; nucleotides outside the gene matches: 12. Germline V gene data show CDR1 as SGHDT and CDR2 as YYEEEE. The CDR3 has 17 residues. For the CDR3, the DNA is TGTGCCAGCAGCGACCCATCCGTGGGAGGGTACCAAGAGACCCAGTACTTC. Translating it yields CASSDPSVGGYQETQYF.

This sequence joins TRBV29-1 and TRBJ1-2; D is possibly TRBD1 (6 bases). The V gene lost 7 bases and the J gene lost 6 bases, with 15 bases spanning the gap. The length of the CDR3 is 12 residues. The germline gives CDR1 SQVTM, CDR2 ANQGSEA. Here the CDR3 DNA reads TGCAGCGCCGCCGGGGGGCTGAATGGCTACACCTTC. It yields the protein CSAAGGLNGYTF.

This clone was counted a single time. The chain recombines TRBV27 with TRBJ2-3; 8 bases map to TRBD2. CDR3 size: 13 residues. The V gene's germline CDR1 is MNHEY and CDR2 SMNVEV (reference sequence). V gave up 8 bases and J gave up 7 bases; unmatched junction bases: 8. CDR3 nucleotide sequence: TGTGCCAGCCGGGCTAGCGGGCCATATACGCAGTATTTT. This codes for CASRASGPYTQYF.

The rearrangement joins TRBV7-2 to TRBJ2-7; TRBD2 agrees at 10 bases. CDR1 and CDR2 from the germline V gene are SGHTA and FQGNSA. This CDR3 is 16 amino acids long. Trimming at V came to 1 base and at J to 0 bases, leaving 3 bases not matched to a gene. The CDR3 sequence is CASSLELAGSSYEQYF. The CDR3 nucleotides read TGTGCCAGCAGCTTAGAACTAGCGGGGAGCTCCTACGAGCAGTACTTC.

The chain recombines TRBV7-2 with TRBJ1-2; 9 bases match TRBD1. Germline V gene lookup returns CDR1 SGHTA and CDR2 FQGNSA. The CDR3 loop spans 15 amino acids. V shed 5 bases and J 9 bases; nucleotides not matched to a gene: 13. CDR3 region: CASSPSPGTGSSYTF. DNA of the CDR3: TGTGCCAGCAGCCCGAGCCCCGGGACAGGGTCGAGCTACACCTTC. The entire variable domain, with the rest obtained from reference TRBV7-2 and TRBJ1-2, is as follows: GAGVSQSPSNKVTEKGKDVELRCDPISGHTALYWYRQSLGQGLEFLIYFQGNSAPDKSGLPSDRFSAERTGGSVSTLTIQRTQQEDSAVYLCASSPSPGTGSSYTFGSGTRLTVV.

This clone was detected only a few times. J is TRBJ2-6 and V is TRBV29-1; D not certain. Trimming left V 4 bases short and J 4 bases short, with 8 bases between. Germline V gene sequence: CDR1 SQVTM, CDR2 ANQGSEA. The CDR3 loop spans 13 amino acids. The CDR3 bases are TGCAGCGTTGCGTCAACCGGGGCCAACGTCCTGACTTTC. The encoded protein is CSVASTGANVLTF.

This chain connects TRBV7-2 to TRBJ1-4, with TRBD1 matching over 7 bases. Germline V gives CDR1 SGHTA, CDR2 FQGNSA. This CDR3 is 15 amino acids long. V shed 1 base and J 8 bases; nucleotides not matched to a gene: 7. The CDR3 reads CASSLGGTVNEKLFF. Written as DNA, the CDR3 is TGTGCCAGCAGCTTAGGGGGGACAGTAAACGAAAAACTGTTTTTT. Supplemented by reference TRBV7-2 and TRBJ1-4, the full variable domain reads GAGVSQSPSNKVTEKGKDVELRCDPISGHTALYWYRQSLGQGLEFLIYFQGNSAPDKSGLPSDRFSAERTGGSVSTLTIQRTQQEDSAVYLCASSLGGTVNEKLFFGSGTQLSVL.

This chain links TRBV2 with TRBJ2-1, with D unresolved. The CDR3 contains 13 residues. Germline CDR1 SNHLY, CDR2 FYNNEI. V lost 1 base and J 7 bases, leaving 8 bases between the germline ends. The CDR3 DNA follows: TGTGCCAGCAGTGAAGAGGTGCTGAATGAGCAGTTCTTC. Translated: CASSEEVLNEQFF. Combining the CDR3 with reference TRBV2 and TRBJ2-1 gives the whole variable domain EPEVTQTPSHQVTQMGQEVILRCVPISNHLYFYWYRQILGQKVEFLVSFYNNEISEKSEIFDDQFSVERPDGSNFTLKIRSTKLEDSAMYFCASSEEVLNEQFFGPGTRLTVL.

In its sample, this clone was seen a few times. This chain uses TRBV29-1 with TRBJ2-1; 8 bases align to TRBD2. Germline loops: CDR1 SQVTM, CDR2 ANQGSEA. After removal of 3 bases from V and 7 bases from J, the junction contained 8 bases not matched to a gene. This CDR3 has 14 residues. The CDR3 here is CSVEKRGGRNEQFF. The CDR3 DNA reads TGCAGCGTTGAGAAACGGGGGGGCCGAAATGAGCAGTTCTTC.

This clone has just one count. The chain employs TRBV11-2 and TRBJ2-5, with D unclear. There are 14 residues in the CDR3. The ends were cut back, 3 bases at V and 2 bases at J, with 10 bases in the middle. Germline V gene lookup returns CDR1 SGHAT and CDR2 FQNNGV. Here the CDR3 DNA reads TGTGCCAGCAGCTTCGATGAAGTTCAAGAGACCCAGTACTTC. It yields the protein CASSFDEVQETQYF.

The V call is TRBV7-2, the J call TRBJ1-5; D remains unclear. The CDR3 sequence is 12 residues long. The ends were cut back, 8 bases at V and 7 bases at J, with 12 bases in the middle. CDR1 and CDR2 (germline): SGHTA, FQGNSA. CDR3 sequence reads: CASSTLRQPQHF. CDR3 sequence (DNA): TGTGCCAGCTCAACACTGCGCCAGCCCCAGCATTTT.

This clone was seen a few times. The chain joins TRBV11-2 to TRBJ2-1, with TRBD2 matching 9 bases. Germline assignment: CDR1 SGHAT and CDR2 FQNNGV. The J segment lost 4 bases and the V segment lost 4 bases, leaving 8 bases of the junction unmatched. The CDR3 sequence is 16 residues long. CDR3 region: CASSSLAGGGYNEQFF. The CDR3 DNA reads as TGTGCCAGCAGCTCATTGGCGGGGGGGGGTTACAATGAGCAGTTCTTC.

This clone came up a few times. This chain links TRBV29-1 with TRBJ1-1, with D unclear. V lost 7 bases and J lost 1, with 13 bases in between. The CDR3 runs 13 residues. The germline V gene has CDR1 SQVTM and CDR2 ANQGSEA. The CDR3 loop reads CSAVRRGNTEAFF. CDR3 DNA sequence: TGCAGCGCCGTTCGTAGAGGGAACACTGAAGCTTTCTTT.

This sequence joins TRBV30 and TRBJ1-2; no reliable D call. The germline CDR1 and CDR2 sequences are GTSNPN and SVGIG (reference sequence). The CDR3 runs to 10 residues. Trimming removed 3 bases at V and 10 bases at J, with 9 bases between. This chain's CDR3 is CAWRNVVYTF. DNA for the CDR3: TGTGCCTGGAGAAATGTCGTCTACACCTTC.

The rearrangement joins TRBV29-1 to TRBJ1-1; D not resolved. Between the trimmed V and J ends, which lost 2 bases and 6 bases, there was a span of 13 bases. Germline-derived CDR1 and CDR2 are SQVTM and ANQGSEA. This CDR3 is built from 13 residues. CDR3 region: CSVEKGSRPEAFF. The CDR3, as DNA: TGCAGCGTTGAAAAGGGCTCTCGACCTGAAGCTTTCTTT.